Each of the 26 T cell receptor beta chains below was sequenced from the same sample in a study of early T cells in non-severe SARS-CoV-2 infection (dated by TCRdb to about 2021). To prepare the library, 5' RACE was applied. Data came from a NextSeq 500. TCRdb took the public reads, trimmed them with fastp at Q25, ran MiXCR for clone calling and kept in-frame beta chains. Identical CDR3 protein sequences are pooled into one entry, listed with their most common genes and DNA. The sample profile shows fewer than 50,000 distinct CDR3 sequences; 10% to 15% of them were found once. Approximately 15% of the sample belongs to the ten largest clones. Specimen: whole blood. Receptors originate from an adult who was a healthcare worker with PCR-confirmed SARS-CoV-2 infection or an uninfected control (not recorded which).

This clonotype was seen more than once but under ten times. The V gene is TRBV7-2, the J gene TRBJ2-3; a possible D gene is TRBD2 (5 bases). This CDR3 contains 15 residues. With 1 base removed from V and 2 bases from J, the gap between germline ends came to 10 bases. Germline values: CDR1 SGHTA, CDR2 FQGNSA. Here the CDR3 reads CASSLGPGDTDTQYF. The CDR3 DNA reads TGTGCCAGCAGCTTAGGCCCCGGGGACACAGATACGCAGTATTTT.

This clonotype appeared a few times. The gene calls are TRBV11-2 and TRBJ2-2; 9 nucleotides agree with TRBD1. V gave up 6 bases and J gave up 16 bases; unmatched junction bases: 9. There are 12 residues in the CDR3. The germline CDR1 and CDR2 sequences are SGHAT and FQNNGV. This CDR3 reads CASSPDRGDPFF. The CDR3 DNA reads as TGTGCCAGCAGTCCGGACAGGGGTGATCCGTTTTTT.

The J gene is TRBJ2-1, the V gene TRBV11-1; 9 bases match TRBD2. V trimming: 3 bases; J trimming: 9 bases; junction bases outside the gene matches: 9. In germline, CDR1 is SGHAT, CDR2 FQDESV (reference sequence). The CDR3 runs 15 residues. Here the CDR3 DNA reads TGTGCCAGCAGCTTCTTGCGGGGGGGCCGTGGTGAGCAGTTCTTC. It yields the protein CASSFLRGGRGEQFF.

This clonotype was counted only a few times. The DNA of the CDR3 is TGTGCCAGCAGCTTTGTTTACGAGCAGTACTTC. Protein sequence: CASSFVYEQYF. The chain is built from TRBV5-6 and TRBJ2-7; no clear D gene. Trimming shortened V by 2 bases and J by 4 bases, and 4 bases separated the two germline ends. This CDR3 has 11 amino acids. Germline loops: CDR1 SGHDT, CDR2 YYEEEE.

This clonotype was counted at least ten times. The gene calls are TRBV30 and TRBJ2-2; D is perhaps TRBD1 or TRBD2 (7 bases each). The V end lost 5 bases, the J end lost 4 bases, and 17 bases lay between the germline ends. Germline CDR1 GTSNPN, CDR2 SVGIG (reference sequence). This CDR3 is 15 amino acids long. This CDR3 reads CAWGGGTVSTGELFF. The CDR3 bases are TGTGCCTGGGGGGGAGGGACAGTTTCCACCGGGGAGCTGTTTTTT. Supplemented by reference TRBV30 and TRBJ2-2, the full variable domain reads SQTIHQWPATLVQPVGSPLSLECTVEGTSNPNLYWYRQAAGRGLQLLFYSVGIGQISSEVPQNLSASRPQDRQFILSSKKLLLSDSGFYLCAWGGGTVSTGELFFGEGSRLTVL.

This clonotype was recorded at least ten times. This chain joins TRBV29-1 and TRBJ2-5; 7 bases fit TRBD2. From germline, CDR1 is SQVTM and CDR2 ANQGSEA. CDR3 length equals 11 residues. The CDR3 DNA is TGCAGTGCGGGGGTCGGGGAGACCCAGTACTTC. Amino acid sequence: CSAGVGETQYF.

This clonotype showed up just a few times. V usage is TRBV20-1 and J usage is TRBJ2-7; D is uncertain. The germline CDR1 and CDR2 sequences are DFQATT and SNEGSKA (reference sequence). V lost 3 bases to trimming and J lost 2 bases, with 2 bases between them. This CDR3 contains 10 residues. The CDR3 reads CSASAYEQYF. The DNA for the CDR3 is TGCAGTGCTAGTGCCTACGAGCAGTACTTC.

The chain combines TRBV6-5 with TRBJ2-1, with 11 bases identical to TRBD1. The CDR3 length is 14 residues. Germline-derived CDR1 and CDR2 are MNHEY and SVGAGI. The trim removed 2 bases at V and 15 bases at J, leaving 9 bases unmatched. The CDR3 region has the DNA TGTGCCAGCAGTTACCAGGGACAGGGGGAGGGGCGGTTCTTC. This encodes CASSYQGQGEGRFF.

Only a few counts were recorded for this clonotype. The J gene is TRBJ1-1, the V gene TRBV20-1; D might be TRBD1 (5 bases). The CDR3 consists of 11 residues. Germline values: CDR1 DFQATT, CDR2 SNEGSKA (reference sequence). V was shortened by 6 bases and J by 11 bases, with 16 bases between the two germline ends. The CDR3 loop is CSALGGRDAFF. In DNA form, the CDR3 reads TGCAGTGCCCTGGGGGGAAGAGACGCTTTCTTT.

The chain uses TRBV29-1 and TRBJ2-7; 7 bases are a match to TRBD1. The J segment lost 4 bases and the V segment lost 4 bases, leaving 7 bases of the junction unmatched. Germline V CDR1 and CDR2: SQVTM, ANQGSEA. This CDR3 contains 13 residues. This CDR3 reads CSVVDRLSYEQYF. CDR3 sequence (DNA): TGCAGCGTTGTGGACAGGTTATCGTACGAGCAGTACTTC.

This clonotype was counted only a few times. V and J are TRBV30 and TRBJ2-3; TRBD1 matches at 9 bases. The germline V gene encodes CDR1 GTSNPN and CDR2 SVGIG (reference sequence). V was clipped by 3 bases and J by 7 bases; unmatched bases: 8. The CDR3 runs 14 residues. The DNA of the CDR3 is TGTGCCTGGAGCCCCACAGGGGGCCTATATACGCAGTATTTT. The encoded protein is CAWSPTGGLYTQYF.

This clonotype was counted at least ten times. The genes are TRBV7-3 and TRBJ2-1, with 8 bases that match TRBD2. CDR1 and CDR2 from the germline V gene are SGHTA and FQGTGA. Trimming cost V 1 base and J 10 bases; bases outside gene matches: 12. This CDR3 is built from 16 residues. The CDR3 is CASSLRAGTRLGEQFF. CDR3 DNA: TGTGCCAGCAGCTTAAGAGCGGGGACTAGGCTGGGAGAGCAGTTCTTC.

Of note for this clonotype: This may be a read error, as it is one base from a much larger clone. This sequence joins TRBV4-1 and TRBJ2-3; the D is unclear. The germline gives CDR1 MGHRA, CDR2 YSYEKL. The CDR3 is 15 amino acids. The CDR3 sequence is CASNQGPSGTDTQYF. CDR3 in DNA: TGCGCCAGCAACCAAGGGCCCTCGGGCACAGATACGCAGTATTTT.

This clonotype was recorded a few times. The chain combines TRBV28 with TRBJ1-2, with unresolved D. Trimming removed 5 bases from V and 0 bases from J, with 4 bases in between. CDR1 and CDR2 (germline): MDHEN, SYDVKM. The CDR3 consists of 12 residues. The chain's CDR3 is CASSEANYGYTF. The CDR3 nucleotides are TGTGCCAGCAGTGAGGCTAACTATGGCTACACCTTC.

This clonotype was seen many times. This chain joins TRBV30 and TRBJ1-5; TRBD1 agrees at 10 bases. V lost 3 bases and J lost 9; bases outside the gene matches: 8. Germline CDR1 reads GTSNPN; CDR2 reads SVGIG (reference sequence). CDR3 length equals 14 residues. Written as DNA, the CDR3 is TGTGCCTGGAGGGAGACAGGGGGCGTGTTGCCCCAGCATTTT. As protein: CAWRETGGVLPQHF.

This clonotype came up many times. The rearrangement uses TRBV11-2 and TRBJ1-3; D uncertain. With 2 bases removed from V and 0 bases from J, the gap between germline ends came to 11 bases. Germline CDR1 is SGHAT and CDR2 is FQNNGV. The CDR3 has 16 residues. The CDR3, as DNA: TGTGCCAGCAGCTTACTGCAGTTCTACTCTGGAAACACCATATATTTT. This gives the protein CASSLLQFYSGNTIYF.

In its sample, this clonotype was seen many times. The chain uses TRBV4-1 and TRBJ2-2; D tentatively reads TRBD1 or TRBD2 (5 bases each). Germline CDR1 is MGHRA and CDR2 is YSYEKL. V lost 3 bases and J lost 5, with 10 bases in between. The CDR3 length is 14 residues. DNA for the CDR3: TGCGCCAGCAGCCAGGGACCTTGGACCGGGGAGCTGTTTTTT. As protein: CASSQGPWTGELFF.

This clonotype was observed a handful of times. DNA of the CDR3: TGTGCCAGCAGTTCCACCAGCCCGCTGCGCACCGGGGAGCTGTTTTTT. Encoded protein: CASSSTSPLRTGELFF. The chain combines TRBV5-5 with TRBJ2-2, with D hard to call. The CDR3 extends over 16 amino acids. The germline V gene encodes CDR1 SGHKS and CDR2 YYEKEE (reference sequence). V lost 5 bases and J 4 bases, leaving 18 bases between the germline ends.

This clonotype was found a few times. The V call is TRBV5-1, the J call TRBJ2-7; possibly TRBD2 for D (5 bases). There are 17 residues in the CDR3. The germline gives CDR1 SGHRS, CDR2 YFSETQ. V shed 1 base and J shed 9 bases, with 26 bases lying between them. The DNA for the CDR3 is TGCGCCAGCAGCTTGATGTTTGTGGACTTCGAATACAAAGGGCAGTACTTC. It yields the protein CASSLMFVDFEYKGQYF.

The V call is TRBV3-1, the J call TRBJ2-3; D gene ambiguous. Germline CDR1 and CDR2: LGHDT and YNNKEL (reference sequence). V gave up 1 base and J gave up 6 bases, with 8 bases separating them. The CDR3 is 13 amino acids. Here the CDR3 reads CASSQGMADTQYF. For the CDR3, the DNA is TGTGCCAGCAGCCAAGGTATGGCGGATACGCAGTATTTT.

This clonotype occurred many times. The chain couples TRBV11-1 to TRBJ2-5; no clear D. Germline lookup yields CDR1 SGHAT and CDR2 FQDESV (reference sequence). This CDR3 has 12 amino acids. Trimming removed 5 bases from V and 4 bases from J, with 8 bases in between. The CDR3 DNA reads TGTGCCAGCAGCATAGGGTTAGAGACCCAGTACTTC. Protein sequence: CASSIGLETQYF.

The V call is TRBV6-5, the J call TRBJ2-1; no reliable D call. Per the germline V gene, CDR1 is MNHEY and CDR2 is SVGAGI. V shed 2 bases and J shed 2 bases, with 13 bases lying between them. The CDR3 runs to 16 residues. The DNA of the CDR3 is TGTGCCAGCAGTTACCGTAGCAGGAGTACCTACAATGAGCAGTTCTTC. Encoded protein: CASSYRSRSTYNEQFF.

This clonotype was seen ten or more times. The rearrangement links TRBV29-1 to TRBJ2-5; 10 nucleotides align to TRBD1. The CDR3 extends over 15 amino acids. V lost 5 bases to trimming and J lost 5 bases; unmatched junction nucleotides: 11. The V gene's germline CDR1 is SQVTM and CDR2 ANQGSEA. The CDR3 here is CSVSSRDRGLETQYF. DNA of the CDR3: TGCAGCGTTAGTTCCCGGGACAGGGGTTTGGAGACCCAGTACTTC.

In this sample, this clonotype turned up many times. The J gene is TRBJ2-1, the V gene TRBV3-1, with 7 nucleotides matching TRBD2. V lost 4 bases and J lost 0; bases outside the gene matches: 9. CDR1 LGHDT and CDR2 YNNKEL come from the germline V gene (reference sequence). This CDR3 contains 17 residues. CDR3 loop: CASSPAPSGNSYNEQFF. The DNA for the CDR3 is TGTGCCAGCAGCCCGGCCCCTAGCGGAAACTCCTACAATGAGCAGTTCTTC.

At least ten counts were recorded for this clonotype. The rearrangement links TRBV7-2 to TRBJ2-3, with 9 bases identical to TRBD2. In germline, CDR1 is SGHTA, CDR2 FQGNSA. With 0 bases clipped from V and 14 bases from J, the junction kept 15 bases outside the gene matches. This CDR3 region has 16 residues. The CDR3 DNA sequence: TGTGCCAGCAGCTTAGCTGCCGGACTAGCGCCCCTAACGGGGTATTTT. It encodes CASSLAAGLAPLTGYF.

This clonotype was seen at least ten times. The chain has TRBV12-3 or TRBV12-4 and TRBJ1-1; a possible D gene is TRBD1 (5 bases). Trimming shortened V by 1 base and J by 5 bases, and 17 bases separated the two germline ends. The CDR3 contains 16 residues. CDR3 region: CASSLGLGARWTEAFF. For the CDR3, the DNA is TGTGCCAGCAGTTTAGGGTTAGGGGCGAGGTGGACTGAAGCTTTCTTT.